This T cell receptor beta chain was found in a study of blood T cells in healthy people across ages. Study-level points and caveats: Across samples, TCR beta diversity tracked strongly with naive T cell percentage. Relative to aged donors, long-lived donors carried more naive CD4+ cells and displayed higher diversity.

PCR was performed a second time for about 7 to 12 cycles using a sample-barcoded 5' primer and a J-beta primer mix. MiXCR, applied by TCRdb to the 5' RACE reads, yields one record per CDR3 protein. There are over a million distinct CDR3 sequences in the sample; around 40% occur only once, and over 3.5% lies in the top ten. Every donor contributed roughly 10 milliliters of peripheral blood by blood draw. Each sample gave at least 6.5 million isolated PBMCs. This clonotype occurred once. Its antigen is as yet unknown. V gave up 1 base and J gave up 2 bases, with 11 bases separating them. The CDR3 runs to 15 residues. Germline V gene sequence: CDR1 SQVTM, CDR2 ANQGSEA.

The clonotype comes from a woman younger than 35 in good health. The V and J genes are TRBV29-1 and TRBJ1-4; maybe TRBD1 (5 bases). The sequencing sample was made of blood. CDR3 in DNA: TGCAGCGTTGAAGTTACAGGTTCTACTAATGAAAAACTGTTTTTT. Encoded protein: CSVEVTGSTNEKLFF.